This TCR beta chain was retrieved from a study of esophageal squamous cell carcinoma under preoperative chemotherapy (dated by TCRdb to about 2018). Some background on the complete study: The study profiled TCR repertoires of both peripheral blood T cells and tumor-infiltrating lymphocytes. The cohort comprised a handful of patients with primary esophageal squamous cell carcinoma. In patients with esophageal squamous cell carcinoma, the study looked at what paclitaxel-nedaplatin chemotherapy did to T-cell receptor repertoires. Repertoires from samples taken before paclitaxel-nedaplatin therapy were compared with repertoires from samples taken after paclitaxel-nedaplatin therapy. Overall results and qualifications from the work: After chemotherapy, TCR diversity rose significantly in peripheral T cells, but this increase was not seen in tumor-infiltrating lymphocytes. The cohort was small, with only a few patients with esophageal squamous cell carcinoma analyzed. Post-treatment tumor-infiltrating lymphocytes appeared partly derived from peripheral T cells migrating into the tumor, not solely from local clonal changes. Immediate and substantial changes in clonotype frequency were induced by paclitaxel-nedaplatin therapy, and contraction rather than amplification was more likely to be observed among abundant clones.

The library was produced with PCR. TCRdb records HiSeq X Ten as the sequencer. High-throughput sequencing was used to characterize the TCR repertoires. The public reads were run again by TCRdb, first through fastp at Q25 and then through MiXCR, and only productive beta chains were kept. Entries that share a CDR3 protein sequence are merged under the most common genes and DNA. A total of about 32,000 distinct CDR3 sequences appear in this sample, approximately 55% of them only once. Around 23% of the sample lies in the top ten. On this clonotype itself: The specificity of this receptor is unknown. Base qualities are missing; no much larger clone stands one base away.

Explained via the paper, the time point label denotes: after preoperative PTX-NDP chemotherapy. Patients received paclitaxel-nedaplatin as preoperative chemotherapy before surgery. This specimen was collected from a patient given preoperative chemotherapy. The TCR was taken from a human donor with esophageal squamous cell carcinoma. The donor label of this sample is uncertain.

The bases read TGTGCCAGCAGTGGTGATACGGGGAGCACAGATACGCAGTATTTT. Its translation is CASSGDTGSTDTQYF. The chain is assembled from TRBV6-1 and TRBJ2-3; 5 matching bases give a weak D call of TRBD2. The germline V gene encodes CDR1 MNHNS and CDR2 SASEGT. Trimming costs V 4 bases and J 0 bases, and their ends lie 11 bases apart. Inclusive of the bounding cysteine and phenylalanine, the CDR3 is 15 residues long. The retained sequence is limited to the CDR3, 45 bases, with the frame set at the first base.